This T cell receptor (beta chain) was observed in a study of vaccination and CD4 T cells after COVID-19. The treatment is: approximately 9-day PBMC culture with coronavirus spike peptide pools or control peptides (ViraFEST assay). Turning to this clonotype: Antigen: not known.

The Oncomine TCR Beta short-read assay sequenced DNA from cultured CD4+ T cells. TCRdb processed the PCR reads anew with MiXCR; each CDR3 protein has one entry. The table has some 26,000 distinct CDR3 sequences, roughly 70% seen once. Germline CDR1 reads SGHRS; CDR2 reads YFSETQ. Trimming took 0 bases from V and 8 from J, leaving 23 bases between them. The CDR3 is made up of 17 amino acids. The receptor was isolated from a human donor who received a COVID-19 vaccine. The material sequenced was CD4+ T cells from blood, cultured in vitro, taken after SARS-CoV-2 vaccination. This chain connects TRBV5-1 to TRBJ1-2; D is undetermined. The CDR3 DNA reads TGCGCCAGCAGCTTGGAGGGTATCTACGAGACCGTTGGGGGCTACACCTTC. Its protein product is CASSLEGIYETVGGYTF.